This T cell receptor (beta chain) was captured by sequencing in a study of blood T cell repertoires in COVID-19. Looking at the study overall: The samples span acute and convalescent COVID-19 from the United States, Italy and Spain.

The CDR3 has 14 residues. V lost 0 bases and J lost 6, with 11 bases in between. CDR1 is LGHDT and CDR2 is YNNKEL in the germline V gene (reference sequence). The method was immunoSEQ multiplex PCR; TCRdb's version includes in-frame clones alone and lacks a portion of them. The data contain 400,000 to 500,000 clones, about 88% of them seen just once; the ten biggest clones take up around 1.5%. Cohort allocation depended upon clinical history that participants reported. Sequencing was performed on PBMCs or T cells enriched from blood (not recorded which). The receptor comes from a woman aged 18-35 years who had been exposed to COVID-19. V usage is TRBV3-1 (or the pseudogene TRBV3-2) and J usage is TRBJ1-2, with D possibly matching TRBD1 (5 bases). CDR3 nucleotide sequence: TGTGCCAGCAGCCAAGATTCCCGGGGGAATGGCTACACCTTC. Translation gives CASSQDSRGNGYTF.